Each of the 19 T cell receptor beta chains below was sequenced from the same sample in a study of beta chain features in type 1 diabetes. The investigators reverse transcribed all of the isolated RNA, so they sequenced expressed TCRB transcripts. The data were produced by immunoSEQ multiplex PCR, yet TCRdb's version contains in-frame clones alone and is incomplete. Of about 350,000 clones listed, 15% to 20% are singletons. Sequencing was done on a sample of naive CD4+ T cells from blood. The origin of the receptors is a woman between 18 and 30 years old in good health.

The chain links TRBV28 to TRBJ2-3; tentatively, D is TRBD2 (7 bases). This CDR3 has 14 amino acids. The V end lost 5 bases, the J end lost 9 bases, and 18 bases lay between the germline ends. Germline V gene sequence: CDR1 MDHEN, CDR2 SYDVKM. In nucleotides, the CDR3 is TGTGCCAGCAGTAGCTCGGGGGGCCCTGGCACGCAGTATTTT. Residues: CASSSSGGPGTQYF.

The chain has TRBV25-1 and TRBJ2-1; 9 bases are a match to TRBD2. This CDR3 spans 15 amino acids. The germline V gene encodes CDR1 MGHDK and CDR2 SYGVNS. V lost 6 bases to trimming and J lost 0 bases; unmatched junction nucleotides: 3. CDR3 in DNA: TGTGCCAGCAGGGCTAGCGGGACCTCCTACAATGAGCAGTTCTTC. It yields the protein CASRASGTSYNEQFF.

This clone was seen a handful of times. The gene calls are TRBV19 and TRBJ2-3; TRBD2 matches at 16 bases. With 5 bases clipped from V and 3 bases from J, the junction kept 11 bases outside the gene matches. The CDR3 totals 19 residues. Germline-derived CDR1 and CDR2 are LNHDA and SQIVND (reference sequence). The CDR3 reads CASSPPPGLAGGRTDTQYF. The CDR3 DNA reads as TGTGCCAGTAGTCCTCCCCCGGGACTAGCGGGGGGGCGAACAGATACGCAGTATTTT.

This clone was counted a few times. The chain couples TRBV7-6 to TRBJ2-3, with 11 nucleotides matching TRBD2. There are 17 residues in the CDR3. CDR1 is SGHVS, CDR2 FNYEAQ, per germline. The junction had 11 bases not matched to a gene; V was cut back by 5 bases and J by 4 bases. The CDR3 DNA is TGTGCCAGCAGCCCCACGGGGCTAGCGGGAGGTTCAGATACGCAGTATTTT. It specifies CASSPTGLAGGSDTQYF.

This clone has just a few counts. The CDR3, as DNA: TGTGCCAGCAGCTTGTACTACGAGCAGTACTTC. Its protein product is CASSLYYEQYF. The chain joins TRBV13 to TRBJ2-7, with unresolved D. From germline, CDR1 is PRHDT and CDR2 FYEKMQ (reference sequence). V shed 3 bases and J shed 3 bases, with 3 bases lying between them. The CDR3 covers 11 residues.

The V call is TRBV12-5, the J call TRBJ2-7; possibly TRBD1 for D (8 bases). CDR1 LGHNT and CDR2 FRNRAP come from the germline V gene. V was shortened by 2 bases and J by 4 bases, with 15 bases between the two germline ends. This CDR3 is 15 amino acids long. CDR3 nucleotide sequence: TGTGCTAGTGGTTTGCGGACAGGGAGGGAGTACGAGCAGTACTTC. Translating gives CASGLRTGREYEQYF.

The V and J genes are TRBV11-2 and TRBJ1-1; tentative D call: TRBD1 (6 bases). This CDR3 is 17 amino acids long. With 4 bases removed from V and 3 bases from J, the gap between germline ends came to 21 bases. Germline-derived CDR1 and CDR2 are SGHAT and FQNNGV. CDR3 residues: CASSSGGIQGRYTEAFF. The CDR3 nucleotides are TGTGCCAGCAGCTCCGGGGGGATTCAGGGGCGGTACACTGAAGCTTTCTTT.

This clone was counted between two and nine times. This sample includes further DNA sequences coding for the same CDR3. The rearrangement joins TRBV30 to TRBJ1-6, with TRBD1 as a possible D gene (6 bases). V was cut by 0 bases and J by 10 bases, with 10 bases left in between. Per the germline V gene, CDR1 is GTSNPN and CDR2 is SVGIG (reference sequence). The CDR3 is 13 residues long. Written as DNA, the CDR3 is TGTGCCTGGAGTGTACAGGGAGAATCACCCCTCCACTTT. Its translation: CAWSVQGESPLHF.

This clone was detected only a few times. The rearrangement uses TRBV5-1 and TRBJ2-3, with 14 bases matching TRBD2. The germline gives CDR1 SGHRS, CDR2 YFSETQ. This CDR3 has 17 amino acids. V shed 4 bases and J 0 bases; nucleotides not matched to a gene: 4. CDR3 sequence reads: CASSRTSGGPSTDTQYF. DNA of the CDR3: TGCGCCAGCAGCAGGACTAGCGGGGGGCCAAGCACAGATACGCAGTATTTT.

About this clone: The same CDR3 can be traced to other DNA sequences in this sample. The V gene is TRBV9, the J gene TRBJ2-6; D perhaps matches TRBD2 (5 bases). Trimming left V 0 bases short and J 2 bases short, with 6 bases between. Germline CDR1 reads SGDLS; CDR2 reads YYNGEE. This CDR3 has 15 amino acids. The CDR3 DNA is TGTGCCAGCAGCGTAGGAGGGACTGGGGCCAACGTCCTGACTTTC. Protein sequence: CASSVGGTGANVLTF.

The rearrangement uses TRBV2 and TRBJ2-1, with 8 bases aligning to TRBD2. Trimming removed 4 bases from V and 5 bases from J; junction bases left unmatched: 13. CDR1 SNHLY and CDR2 FYNNEI come from the germline V gene. The CDR3 sequence is 17 residues long. DNA for the CDR3: TGTGCCAGCAGTGGGGCGGGAGGAGTTATTGTGGACAATGAGCAGTTCTTC. It codes for CASSGAGGVIVDNEQFF.

In its sample, this clone was seen a few times. This sequence joins TRBV18 and TRBJ2-3, with 8 bases lining up with TRBD1. Trimming cost V 2 bases and J 1 base; bases outside gene matches: 17. Germline values: CDR1 KGHSH, CDR2 LQKENI. This CDR3 is built from 20 residues. The CDR3 region is CASSPWTGHGERLGTDTQYF. In DNA, the CDR3 is TGTGCCAGCTCACCATGGACAGGGCATGGGGAGCGGTTGGGCACAGATACGCAGTATTTT.

This clone has more than one count but fewer than ten. CDR3 loop: CASSEAGSGYTF. The DNA for the CDR3 is TGTGCCAGCAGTGAAGCTGGGAGCGGCTACACCTTC. This chain connects TRBV2 to TRBJ1-2; no clear D. With 0 bases removed from V and 8 bases from J, the gap between germline ends came to 7 bases. The CDR3 runs to 12 residues. From germline, CDR1 is SNHLY and CDR2 FYNNEI.

The genes are TRBV19 and TRBJ1-2, with D hard to call. V was pared by 5 bases and J by 2 bases, with 12 bases between. This CDR3 is built from 14 residues. CDR1 LNHDA and CDR2 SQIVND come from the germline V gene (reference sequence). The CDR3 is CASSLRTSNYGYTF. In DNA form, the CDR3 reads TGTGCCAGTAGTCTCCGGACTTCGAACTATGGCTACACCTTC. The complete variable domain, with remaining parts taken from reference TRBV19 and TRBJ1-2, reads DGGITQSPKYLFRKEGQNVTLSCEQNLNHDAMYWYRQDPGQGLRLIYYSQIVNDFQKGDIAEGYSVSREKKESFPLTVTSAQKNPTAFYLCASSLRTSNYGYTFGSGTRLTVV.

The genes are TRBV27 and TRBJ1-5, with D possibly matching TRBD1 (6 bases). Germline values: CDR1 MNHEY, CDR2 SMNVEV (reference sequence). V dropped 6 bases and J dropped 0 bases, with 12 bases sitting between them. The length of the CDR3 is 15 residues. DNA of the CDR3: TGTGCCAGCAGCGTGGGGGCTTATAGCAATCAGCCCCAGCATTTT. The encoded protein is CASSVGAYSNQPQHF.

The chain recombines TRBV7-2 with TRBJ1-2; D remains ambiguous. V was clipped by 4 bases and J by 1 base, with 13 bases between them. The germline V gene has CDR1 SGHTA and CDR2 FQGNSA. The CDR3 runs 15 residues. This CDR3 reads CASSSGLAVNYGYTF. CDR3 sequence (DNA): TGTGCCAGCAGCTCTGGATTGGCGGTTAACTATGGCTACACCTTC. The full variable domain, with the rest looked up from reference TRBV7-2 and TRBJ1-2, is GAGVSQSPSNKVTEKGKDVELRCDPISGHTALYWYRQSLGQGLEFLIYFQGNSAPDKSGLPSDRFSAERTGGSVSTLTIQRTQQEDSAVYLCASSSGLAVNYGYTFGSGTRLTVV.

V usage is TRBV6-5 and J usage is TRBJ1-5; D is undetermined. Germline V gene lookup returns CDR1 MNHEY and CDR2 SVGAGI. The CDR3 totals 15 residues. V lost 6 bases and J lost 1, with 13 bases in between. The CDR3 DNA is TGTGCCAGCAGCCCTAGGCAAGGCAGCAATCAGCCCCAGCATTTT. It is translated as CASSPRQGSNQPQHF.

This clone was counted a few times. V is TRBV6-5 and J is TRBJ2-7; 8 bases fit TRBD1. Germline CDR1 reads MNHEY; CDR2 reads SVGAGI. V lost 5 bases to trimming and J lost 5 bases; unmatched junction nucleotides: 8. The length of the CDR3 is 14 residues. As DNA, the CDR3 is TGTGCCAGCAGTATAACGGGACAGGTCAACGAGCAGTACTTC. Its translation is CASSITGQVNEQYF.

This chain joins TRBV5-6 and TRBJ2-1; D perhaps matches TRBD1 (6 bases). The germline gives CDR1 SGHDT, CDR2 YYEEEE. V was shortened by 3 bases and J by 12 bases, with 10 bases between the two germline ends. This CDR3 contains 11 residues. CDR3: CASSSRDMQFF. In nucleotides, the CDR3 is TGTGCCAGCAGCTCCCGGGACATGCAGTTCTTC.